Described below is a single T cell receptor (beta chain) sequence and its context. These data belong to a study of T cells in localized non-small cell lung cancer. Sequencing was performed with immunoSEQ multiplex PCR; in TCRdb, only in-frame clones are kept and a portion is missing. The data show 10,000 to 13,000 clones, 70% to 75% seen once. Germline assignment: CDR1 SGHTA and CDR2 FQGTGA. The CDR3 contains 13 residues. Trimming removed 1 base at V and 6 bases at J, with 10 bases between. The chain joins TRBV7-3 to TRBJ2-7, with D unclear. Specimen: peripheral blood, collected before any cancer treatment. The TCR originated in a male donor older than 55 with stage I lung adenocarcinoma. CDR3 loop: CASSLNKVGEQYF. The DNA for the CDR3 is TGTGCCAGCAGCTTAAATAAGGTGGGCGAGCAGTACTTC.